A single sample is the source of the 10 T cell receptor beta chains below, sequenced in a study of shared clonotypes between healthy human individuals. Clones were read by immunoSEQ multiplex PCR, and TCRdb kept only the in-frame ones, dropping some. This table holds roughly 1.4 million clones, approximately 98.5% found once. Sequencing input: naive CD4+ T cells sorted from blood. Subset reported: CD45RA+ positively selected. The source of these receptors is a young man in good health.

The rearrangement links TRBV7-9 to TRBJ2-7; D is unclear. Trimming shortened V by 8 bases and J by 4 bases, and 12 bases separated the two germline ends. Germline CDR1 and CDR2: SEHNR and FQNEAQ (reference sequence). This CDR3 is built from 12 residues. The CDR3 loop reads CASSTLGYEQYF. The CDR3 nucleotides read TGTGCCAGCTCAACTCTAGGGTACGAGCAGTACTTC.

V usage is TRBV5-4 and J usage is TRBJ2-7; possibly TRBD1 or TRBD2 for D (5 bases each). Germline V CDR1 and CDR2: SGHNT, YYREEE (reference sequence). The CDR3 has 17 amino acids. V dropped 4 bases and J dropped 3 bases, with 23 bases sitting between them. As DNA, the CDR3 is TGTGCCAGCAGCCAAAAGGGGTCGGGGTCAAAACTCTACGAGCAGTACTTC. Translation gives CASSQKGSGSKLYEQYF.

This chain uses TRBV6-1 with TRBJ2-4, with D possibly TRBD1 on 5 matching bases. V lost 4 bases, J lost 6 bases, and 22 bases lay in between. CDR3 length equals 17 residues. Germline V gene sequence: CDR1 MNHNS, CDR2 SASEGT. CDR3 sequence: CASSGRILGTQGNIQYF. CDR3 coding DNA: TGTGCCAGCAGTGGAAGGATACTGGGCACCCAGGGAAACATTCAGTACTTC.

This CDR3 reads CASSDQVDYGYTF. CDR3 coding DNA: TGTGCCAGCAGTGATCAGGTGGACTATGGCTACACCTTC. The rearrangement uses TRBV6-1 and TRBJ1-2; D is unresolved. Germline CDR1 and CDR2: MNHNS and SASEGT. With 3 bases removed from V and 3 bases from J, the gap between germline ends came to 8 bases. The CDR3 is 13 residues long.

The chain carries TRBV9 and TRBJ2-3, with D unresolved. Looked up from germline, CDR1 is SGDLS and CDR2 is YYNGEE. CDR3 length: 15 amino acids. V shed 4 bases and J shed 2 bases, with 14 bases lying between them. The CDR3 region has the DNA TGTGCCAGCAGCAGACGCACAGCGCTCACAGATACGCAGTATTTT. Its protein is CASSRRTALTDTQYF.

The V gene is TRBV5-1, the J gene TRBJ2-2; no definite D call. V dropped 4 bases and J dropped 3 bases, with 10 bases sitting between them. This CDR3 has 14 amino acids. CDR1 is SGHRS, CDR2 YFSETQ, per germline. As DNA, the CDR3 is TGCGCCAGCAGCCGCGACCCCGACACCGGGGAGCTGTTTTTT. Protein product: CASSRDPDTGELFF.

J is TRBJ2-4 and V is TRBV5-3; D gene uncertain. TRBV5-3 is an ORF; its function is uncertain. V was clipped by 0 bases and J by 8 bases, with 0 bases between them. The CDR3 runs to 10 residues. In DNA, the CDR3 is TGTGCCAGAAGCTTGGACATTCAGTACTTC. This codes for CARSLDIQYF.

In the case of this clone: Other nucleotide sequences in the sample specify the same CDR3. The J gene is TRBJ2-7, the V gene TRBV5-1; 8 bases line up with TRBD1. Per germline, CDR1 SGHRS and CDR2 YFSETQ. The CDR3 spans 15 residues. V dropped 0 bases and J dropped 0; count of bases not matched to a gene: 2. The CDR3: CASSLVTGGSYEQYF. DNA of the CDR3: TGCGCCAGCAGCTTGGTCACAGGGGGCTCCTACGAGCAGTACTTC.

The chain joins TRBV28 to TRBJ2-7; 10 bases fit TRBD2. Germline-derived CDR1 and CDR2 are MDHEN and SYDVKM. J was trimmed by 2 bases and V by 7 bases; bases with no gene match: 5. The CDR3 extends over 14 amino acids. CDR3 amino acids: CASIASGSTYEQYF. Written as DNA, the CDR3 is TGTGCCAGCATAGCTAGCGGGAGCACCTACGAGCAGTACTTC.

The CDR3 sequence: CASSSFGGAGYEQYF. The CDR3, as DNA: TGCGCCAGCAGCTCCTTCGGTGGGGCCGGTTACGAGCAGTACTTC. The chain has TRBV5-1 and TRBJ2-7, with TRBD1 as a possible D gene (5 bases). Germline V lookup: CDR1 SGHRS, CDR2 YFSETQ. Trimming shortened V by 3 bases and J by 4 bases, and 17 bases separated the two germline ends. The CDR3 runs 15 residues. Drawing the rest from reference TRBV5-1 and TRBJ2-7, the complete variable domain is KAGVTQTPRYLIKTRGQQVTLSCSPISGHRSVSWYQQTPGQGLQFLFEYFSETQRNKGNFPGRFSGRQFSNSRSEMNVSTLELGDSALYLCASSSFGGAGYEQYFGPGTRLTVT.